Listed below are T cell receptor beta chains from one sample, sequenced in a study of blood T cell repertoires in COVID-19. Libraries were prepared by immunoSEQ multiplex PCR; TCRdb keeps only in-frame clonotypes and omits some of them. The data hold about 520,000 clones, with 80% to 90% observed a single time. Sequenced: peripheral blood. Source of these receptors: a human donor in a cohort sampled during active COVID-19. Both conserved end residues are part of each CDR3. A D gene is named only where the DNA matches it firmly. Not all rows give a size; the values are once, few, many and, for expanded clones, a class.

J | size | D | V | DNA | CDR3
TRBJ2-7 | once | TRBD1 | TRBV5-4 | TGTGCCAGCAGGGTGGAGAGGACAGGGGCCTACGAGCAGTACTTC | CASRVERTGAYEQYF
TRBJ1-1 | - | - | TRBV3-1/TRBV3-2 | TGTGCCAGCAGCCCCGGGGGGCCCACTGAAGCTTTCTTT | CASSPGGPTEAFF
TRBJ2-5 | - | - | TRBV6-5 | TGTGCCAGCAGCCTTGGGACTTTGGGGGGGACCCAGTACTTC | CASSLGTLGGTQYF
TRBJ1-6 | - | TRBD1 | TRBV10-3 | TGTGCCATCAGTCGATCCGGGACAGCCGAGGGTAATTCACCCCTCCACTTT | CAISRSGTAEGNSPLHF
TRBJ2-1 | few | - | TRBV30 | TGTGCCTGGAATATCCTCTACAATGAGCAGTTCTTC | CAWNILYNEQFF
TRBJ2-1 | - | TRBD1 | TRBV18 | TGTGCCAGCTCACCACCGGGACAGGGAAGGGATAATGAGCAGTTCTTC | CASSPPGQGRDNEQFF
TRBJ1-2 | few | - | TRBV19 | TGTGCCACCCCCCGATCCGGGATCCGTGGGGGCTACACCTTC | CATPRSGIRGGYTF
TRBJ1-2 | - | - | TRBV5-1 | TGCGCCAGCAGCCACCGGGGTACGGGCGTAGGCTACACCTTC | CASSHRGTGVGYTF
TRBJ1-1 | - | TRBD1 | TRBV18 | TGTGCCAGCTCACCCGACAGGGGGAACACTGAAGCTTTCTTT | CASSPDRGNTEAFF
TRBJ2-7 | - | TRBD2 | TRBV3-1/TRBV3-2 | TGTGCCAGCAGCCGTGCTAGCGGGAGGAATTCCTACGAGCAGTACTTC | CASSRASGRNSYEQYF
TRBJ1-1 | - | - | TRBV6-5 | TGTGCCAGCAGTTACCGGGAAGGGCTAGCTTTCTTT | CASSYREGLAFF
TRBJ2-1 | - | - | TRBV7-8 | TGTGCCAGCAGCCCCACGCGCCTAGCGTGGGATGAGCAGTTCTTC | CASSPTRLAWDEQFF
TRBJ1-6 | - | - | TRBV19 | TGTGCCACTCGGACAGAGAGCTCCTATAATTCACCCCTCCACTTT | CATRTESSYNSPLHF